A selection of T cell receptor beta chains follows, all from one sample in a study of cytomegalovirus exposure and HLA in healthy donors. Data came from immunoSEQ multiplex PCR; TCRdb stores just in-frame clones and leaves some out. The data show roughly 150,000 clones, 77% seen once. Sample: PBMCs. The receptors shown here come from a male donor in good health and CMV-seronegative. CDR3s leave out the opening cysteine and the closing phenylalanine or tryptophan. D genes are given only for firm matches.

j_call	d_call	v_call	cdr3_aa
TRBJ2-3	TRBD1	TRBV5-1	ASGGPTGGVTDTQY
TRBJ2-7	TRBD2	TRBV7-9	ASSLEILGRGSYEQY
TRBJ1-5	NA	TRBV18	ASSLYRENQPQH
TRBJ1-2	NA	TRBV9	ASSVEGSRGGYT
TRBJ2-6	TRBD1	TRBV9	ASAQGAGANVLT
TRBJ2-1	NA	TRBV7-3	ASSLNSRGNEQF
TRBJ1-6	TRBD1	TRBV19	ASSIAGGAYNSPLH
TRBJ1-5	TRBD1	TRBV30	AWSGGQGDQPQH
TRBJ2-7	TRBD1	TRBV2	ASIRGQASYEQY
NA	TRBD1	TRBV6-6	ASTGQGNHEQY
TRBJ2-2	TRBD1	TRBV10-3	AISSGQTNTGELF
TRBJ2-5	TRBD2	TRBV15	ATSREAGTSGGGETQY
TRBJ1-2	NA	TRBV6-4	ATRRGAGGYT
TRBJ2-2	TRBD1	TRBV2	ASSRDRTNTGELF
TRBJ1-5	NA	TRBV2	ASTPGEGGNQPQH
TRBJ2-7	TRBD1	TRBV19	ASSDRDVLREQY
TRBJ1-3	NA	TRBV5-1	ASSLELSTSGNTIY
TRBJ1-3	NA	TRBV6-1	ASSGQYFTIY
TRBJ2-7	NA	TRBV7-9	ASSSPRVTYEQY
TRBJ2-6	NA	TRBV9	ASSVEASGANVLT
TRBJ1-2	TRBD1	TRBV5-1	VSSLPGGNYGYT
TRBJ2-1	TRBD2	TRBV4-1	ASSRSMGRLAGIRGNEQF
TRBJ2-7	TRBD2	TRBV5-4	ASSLGGMGGRPFYEQY
TRBJ2-2	NA	TRBV27	ASSPGWRSNTGELF
TRBJ2-2	TRBD1	TRBV11-2	ASSTQGSTGELF
TRBJ1-5	NA	TRBV5-6	ASSLARRESNQPQH
TRBJ1-1	TRBD1	TRBV25-1	ASLRQGGTKAF
NA	NA	TRBV28	ASRRVSILAPYEQY
TRBJ2-7	NA	TRBV11-2	ASSLTRGNSYEQY
TRBJ2-2	NA	TRBV20-1	SATHTGELF
TRBJ2-5	NA	TRBV7-9	ASSLIRGGETQY
TRBJ2-4	TRBD2	TRBV29-1	SVGLAGGLGKNIQY
TRBJ2-3	NA	TRBV6-4	ASRAFGDYTQY
TRBJ2-7	TRBD1	TRBV27	ASSLSGTGINEQY
TRBJ2-7	NA	TRBV18	ASSLPGTYEQY
TRBJ1-2	TRBD1	TRBV4-1	ASSQGQGTQFGYT
TRBJ2-3	TRBD1	TRBV2	ASRTTGGRTDTQY
TRBJ2-7	NA	TRBV20-1	SANRDYEQY
TRBJ1-2	TRBD1	TRBV5-1	ASSLPRGLGYVYT
TRBJ2-1	NA	TRBV11-1	ASSRLKPDNEQF
TRBJ1-2	NA	TRBV21-1	ASSLQGESGYT
TRBJ2-1	TRBD2	TRBV6-5	ASSRTSAGEQF
TRBJ2-2	NA	TRBV7-2	ASSLGRTGELF
TRBJ2-7	TRBD2	TRBV7-2	ASSPIAWRENYEQY
TRBJ2-3	NA	TRBV5-6	ASSQGDTQY
TRBJ1-4	NA	TRBV19	ASSPRVATNEKLF
TRBJ2-5	TRBD2	TRBV19	ASSKNAGTSGPPD
TRBJ1-5	NA	TRBV29-1	SVTGRLSNQPQH
TRBJ1-5	NA	TRBV18	ASSPWAPESSNQPQH
TRBJ1-4	NA	TRBV7-2	ASSLYPGPATNEKLF
TRBJ2-3	NA	TRBV27	ASSFRDSGPFAQY
TRBJ1-5	NA	TRBV4-2	ASSQGRTLYSNQPQH
TRBJ2-2	TRBD2	TRBV9	ASSPGRLAGGTATGELF